What follows describes a single T cell receptor beta chain. The entry originates in a study of T cell changes during pregnancy in multiple sclerosis. TCRdb's copy holds only in-frame clones and misses some; the assay was immunoSEQ multiplex PCR. The sample yields fewer than 95,000 clones, approximately 90% seen once. Germline V lookup: CDR1 MNHEY, CDR2 SMNVEV (reference sequence). Trimming cost V 3 bases and J 6 bases; bases outside gene matches: 4. CDR3 length equals 14 residues. Specimen: peripheral blood, collected in the first trimester of pregnancy. V is TRBV27 and J is TRBJ1-5; TRBD1 matches 8 bases. This TCR was sampled from a female donor in good health, enrolled as a control in a pregnancy study. The CDR3 bases are TGTGCCAGCAGTTTGGGCAGGGGGCCTCAGCCCCAGCATTTT. Protein sequence: CASSLGRGPQPQHF.